This T cell receptor (beta chain) emerged from a study of blood T cell repertoires in COVID-19. CDR3 length: 18 amino acids. Germline V gene lookup returns CDR1 SGHAT and CDR2 FQNNGV. The method was immunoSEQ multiplex PCR; TCRdb's version includes in-frame clones alone and lacks a portion of them. This table has over 200,000 clones, 75% to 90% appearing once. To note about this clone: At one end the junction does not follow the germline gene, possibly because of a read error.

The genes are TRBV11-2 and TRBJ1-1, with D perhaps TRBD1 (5 bases). The receptor was derived from a man aged 35-49 years who had recovered from COVID-19. The sequenced sample was PBMCs or T cells enriched from blood (not recorded which). This CDR3 is CASNLGGHLMGPNTEAFF. In DNA, the CDR3 is TGTGCCAGCAACTTAGGAGGTCACCTCATGGGGCCAAACACTGAAGCTTTCTTT.